Reported below is one T cell receptor (beta chain). Some clones are missing from TCRdb's copy, which holds only in-frame ones; the method was immunoSEQ multiplex PCR. The sample records 85,000 to 130,000 clones, around 90% being singletons. This entry belongs to a study of T cell responses to AZD1222 COVID-19 vaccine. Germline V gene lookup returns CDR1 SGDLS and CDR2 YYNGEE. V dropped 3 bases and J dropped 4; count of bases not matched to a gene: 6. CDR3 length: 15 residues. The chain uses TRBV9 and TRBJ2-1; TRBD1 aligns across 8 bases. The sequence was collected from an adult in good health. The input for sequencing was peripheral blood, taken on day 0 of AZD1222 vaccination. CDR3 nucleotide sequence: TGTGCCAGCAGCGGCCAAGGGACAGGATACAATGAGCAGTTCTTC. Protein sequence: CASSGQGTGYNEQFF.